This T cell receptor beta chain was captured by sequencing in a study of T cell responses to AZD1222 COVID-19 vaccine. Findings and caveats of the study: Two AZD1222 administrations were followed by greater Spike-specific TCR breadth and depth.

As concerns this clone: Its target is unknown.

Measured with immunoSEQ multiplex PCR; TCRdb has only the in-frame clones, and not every one. The sample records some 200,000 clones, roughly 94% being singletons. The sequence derives from an adult who received the MenACWY meningococcal vaccine as a control. The sequences come from peripheral blood, collected 28 days after the second dose of the MenACWY control vaccine.

CDR3 loop: CASRRDRQTLYGYTF. The CDR3 nucleotides read TGTGCCAGCAGGAGGGACAGGCAGACTCTCTATGGCTACACCTTC. The genes are TRBV6-5 and TRBJ1-2, with 8 bases that match TRBD1. This CDR3 contains 15 residues. Unmatched junction bases numbered 10, after V lost 6 bases and J lost 4 bases. Germline values: CDR1 MNHEY, CDR2 SVGAGI.